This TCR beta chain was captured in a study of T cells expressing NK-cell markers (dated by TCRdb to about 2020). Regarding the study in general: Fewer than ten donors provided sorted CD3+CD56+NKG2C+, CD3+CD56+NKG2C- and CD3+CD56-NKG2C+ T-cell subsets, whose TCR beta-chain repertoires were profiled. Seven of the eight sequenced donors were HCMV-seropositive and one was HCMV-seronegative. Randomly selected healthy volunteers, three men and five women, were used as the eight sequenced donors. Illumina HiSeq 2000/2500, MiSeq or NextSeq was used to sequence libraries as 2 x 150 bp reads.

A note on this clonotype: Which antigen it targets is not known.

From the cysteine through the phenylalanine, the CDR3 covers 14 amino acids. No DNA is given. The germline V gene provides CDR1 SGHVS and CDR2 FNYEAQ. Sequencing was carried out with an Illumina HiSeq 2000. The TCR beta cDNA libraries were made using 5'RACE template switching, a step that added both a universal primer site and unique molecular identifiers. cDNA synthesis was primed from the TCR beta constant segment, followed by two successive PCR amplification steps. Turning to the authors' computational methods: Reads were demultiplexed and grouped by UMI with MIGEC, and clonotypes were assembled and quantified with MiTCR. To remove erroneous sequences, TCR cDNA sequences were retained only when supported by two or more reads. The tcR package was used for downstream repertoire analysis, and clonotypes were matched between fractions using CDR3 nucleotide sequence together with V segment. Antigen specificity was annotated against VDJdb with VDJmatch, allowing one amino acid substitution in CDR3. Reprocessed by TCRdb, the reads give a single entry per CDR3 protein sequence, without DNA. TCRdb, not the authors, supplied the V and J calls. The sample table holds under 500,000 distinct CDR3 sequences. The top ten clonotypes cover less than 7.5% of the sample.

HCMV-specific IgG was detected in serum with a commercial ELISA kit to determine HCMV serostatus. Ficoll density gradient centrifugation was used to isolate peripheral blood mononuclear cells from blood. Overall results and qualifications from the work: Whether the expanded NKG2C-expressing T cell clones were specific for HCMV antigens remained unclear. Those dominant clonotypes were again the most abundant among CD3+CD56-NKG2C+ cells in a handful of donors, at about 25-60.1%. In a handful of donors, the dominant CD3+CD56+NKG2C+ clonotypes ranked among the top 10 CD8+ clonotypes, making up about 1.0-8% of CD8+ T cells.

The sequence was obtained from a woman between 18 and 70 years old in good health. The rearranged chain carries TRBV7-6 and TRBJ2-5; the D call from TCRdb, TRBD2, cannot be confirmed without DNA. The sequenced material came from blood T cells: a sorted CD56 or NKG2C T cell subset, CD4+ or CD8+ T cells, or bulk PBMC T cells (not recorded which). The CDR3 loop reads CASSSGLALETQYF.